This T cell receptor beta chain comes out of a study of T cells in Graves' hyperthyroidism and ophthalmopathy. The study, taken as a whole, reports: Clonotypes that were expanded in thyroid above 0.001 mostly appeared in blood too.

Amplified TCR beta CDR3 regions derived from RNA transcripts. A set of HTBI primers served as the primers for a first-round RT-PCR of the TCR CDR3. TCRdb reanalysed the multiplex PCR reads using MiXCR and keeps one entry per CDR3 protein. The sample carries under 400,000 distinct CDR3 sequences, 13% recorded once. This CDR3 contains 15 residues. V lost 3 bases and J 6 bases, leaving 15 bases between the germline ends. Germline V gives CDR1 KGHSH, CDR2 LQKENI. This clonotype was counted ten times or more. Its antigen is not identified. The clonotype comes from a woman under 30 with Graves' hyperthyroidism. Sample: blood. The chain employs TRBV18 and TRBJ2-1; D is undetermined. CDR3 in amino acids: CASSPSPQAGNEQFF. CDR3 DNA sequence: TGTGCCAGCTCACCGAGCCCGCAGGCTGGCAATGAGCAGTTCTTC.